Following are 10 T cell receptor beta chains from one sample sequenced in a study of early T cells in non-severe SARS-CoV-2 infection. TCRdb reprocessed the 5' RACE reads with MiXCR, giving one entry per CDR3 protein. This sample has under 70,000 distinct CDR3 sequences, with 5% to 6.5% found just once. Sequencing was performed on whole blood, taken at baseline. The source of these receptors is an adult who was a healthcare worker with PCR-confirmed SARS-CoV-2 infection or an uninfected control (not recorded which).

This clonotype occurred many times. The rearrangement links TRBV24-1 to TRBJ1-2, with 10 bases that match TRBD1. CDR3 length equals 13 residues. Trimming at V came to 5 bases and at J to 6 bases, leaving 2 bases not matched to a gene. Germline V gives CDR1 KGHDR, CDR2 SFDVKD. The CDR3 here is CATSAGTGDGYTF. The CDR3 nucleotides read TGTGCCACCAGTGCCGGGACAGGGGATGGCTACACCTTC.

This clonotype appeared many times. The rearrangement links TRBV19 to TRBJ2-6; possibly TRBD1 for D (5 bases). Germline CDR1 is LNHDA and CDR2 is SQIVND (reference sequence). With 4 bases removed from V and 1 base from J, the gap between germline ends came to 14 bases. CDR3 length equals 17 residues. CDR3 nucleotides: TGTGCCAGTAGTAATAGGCAGGGTGGATCTGGGGCCAACGTCCTGACTTTC. This gives the protein CASSNRQGGSGANVLTF.

The chain recombines TRBV28 with TRBJ2-1; possibly TRBD2 for D (5 bases). The CDR3 is 13 amino acids. V was clipped by 8 bases and J by 2 bases, with 10 bases between them. The germline gives CDR1 MDHEN, CDR2 SYDVKM. The CDR3 reads CASQRRAYNEQFF. CDR3 DNA: TGTGCCAGCCAAAGGCGGGCCTACAATGAGCAGTTCTTC.

The table lists this clonotype with a few counts. The CDR3 spells CASSLREGNEKLFF. The DNA for the CDR3 is TGCGCCAGCAGCTTAAGGGAGGGGAATGAAAAACTGTTTTTT. J is TRBJ1-4 and V is TRBV5-1; tentatively, D is TRBD1 (5 bases). With 2 bases removed from V and 5 bases from J, the gap between germline ends came to 10 bases. Germline loops: CDR1 SGHRS, CDR2 YFSETQ. This CDR3 comprises 14 residues.

Only a few counts were recorded for this clonotype. The rearrangement links TRBV2 to TRBJ2-2; 12 bases map to TRBD2. Germline V gene data show CDR1 as SNHLY and CDR2 as FYNNEI. Losses at the gene ends were 4 bases for V and 5 bases for J; bases not matched to a gene: 11. CDR3 size: 18 residues. Here the CDR3 DNA reads TGTGCCAGCAGTGGAAAGGAACTAGCGGGAGGAGGTACCGGGGAGCTGTTTTTT. It codes for CASSGKELAGGGTGELFF.

In its sample, this clonotype was seen many times. The V and J genes are TRBV7-9 and TRBJ2-2, with no clear D. CDR1 and CDR2 (germline): SEHNR, FQNEAQ (reference sequence). Between the trimmed V and J ends, which lost 5 bases and 0 bases, there was a span of 7 bases. This CDR3 comprises 14 residues. For the CDR3, the DNA is TGTGCCAGCAGCCCAGAGACGAACACCGGGGAGCTGTTTTTT. Encoded protein: CASSPETNTGELFF.

This clonotype turned up a few times. The chain links TRBV7-2 to TRBJ2-5; no firm D call. V shed 1 base and J shed 3 bases, with 9 bases lying between them. The CDR3 consists of 14 residues. Germline V lookup: CDR1 SGHTA, CDR2 FQGNSA. The CDR3 region is CASSLEGRKETQYF. The CDR3 nucleotides are TGTGCCAGCAGCTTAGAAGGTAGAAAAGAGACCCAGTACTTC.

About this clonotype itself: Given a much more abundant clone one base away, this may be a read error. V gene TRBV24-1 combines with J gene TRBJ2-3; 8 nucleotides match TRBD1. There are 18 residues in the CDR3. CDR1 is KGHDR and CDR2 is SFDVKD in the germline V gene. Trimming took 3 bases from V and 2 from J; bases not matched to a gene: 12. The CDR3 nucleotides are TGTGCCACCAGTGATGGCAAATACGGACAGGGATTCACAGATACGCAGTATTTT. This translates into CATSDGKYGQGFTDTQYF.

This clonotype was counted ten times or more. The gene calls are TRBV7-2 and TRBJ2-6; D not resolved. Germline CDR1 reads SGHTA; CDR2 reads FQGNSA. Deletions cut 2 bases from V and 0 bases from J, with 14 bases between. CDR3 length equals 18 residues. In nucleotides, the CDR3 is TGTGCCAGCAGCTTACCTATTCTTTACAGCTCTGGGGCCAACGTCCTGACTTTC. It yields the protein CASSLPILYSSGANVLTF.

This clonotype was seen ten or more times. The V call is TRBV5-1, the J call TRBJ1-6; 11 bases fit TRBD1. Germline assignment: CDR1 SGHRS and CDR2 YFSETQ. The CDR3 runs 15 residues. Trimming at V came to 0 bases and at J to 10 bases, leaving 3 bases not matched to a gene. The CDR3 bases are TGCGCCAGCAGCTTGGAGGACAGGGGGCCCTCACCCCTCCACTTT. Translating it yields CASSLEDRGPSPLHF.